This TCR beta chain was captured by sequencing in a study of Ad26.COV2.S vaccination and SARS-CoV-2 variants. Study information: Administration of Ad26.COV2.S was intramuscular, either once or twice 56 days apart.

Assay used: immunoSEQ multiplex PCR; TCRdb lists only in-frame clones, some missing. Of hundreds of thousands of clones listed, around 89% are singletons. The CDR3 spans 12 residues. The V end lost 6 bases, the J end lost 4 bases, and 10 bases lay between the germline ends. Germline V gene data show CDR1 as MNHEY and CDR2 as SVGEGT. A note on this clone: What it binds is not known.

This sample's treatment: around 19 received Ad26.COV2.S at low or high dose, single or two shots; about 5 received placebo; per-sample allocation not given. Each sample was drawn 63 days after the first injection (of vaccine or placebo). Study-level results: Non-spike TCR breadth did not differ much between vaccine and placebo recipients. Substantial breadth was reported for post-vaccination spike-specific CD8+ and CD4+ T cells. Spike-specific TCR breadth ran higher among vaccine recipients than placebo recipients.

This sequence joins TRBV6-2 or TRBV6-3 and TRBJ2-7; D gene uncertain. The sample was peripheral blood, taken in a trial of Ad26.COV2.S vaccine versus placebo. The receptor's source is a person aged 18-60 years who received the Ad26.COV2.S COVID-19 vaccine or a placebo. CDR3 in amino acids: CASSPVGYEQYF. In nucleotides, the CDR3 is TGTGCCAGCAGCCCCGTCGGGTACGAGCAGTACTTC.